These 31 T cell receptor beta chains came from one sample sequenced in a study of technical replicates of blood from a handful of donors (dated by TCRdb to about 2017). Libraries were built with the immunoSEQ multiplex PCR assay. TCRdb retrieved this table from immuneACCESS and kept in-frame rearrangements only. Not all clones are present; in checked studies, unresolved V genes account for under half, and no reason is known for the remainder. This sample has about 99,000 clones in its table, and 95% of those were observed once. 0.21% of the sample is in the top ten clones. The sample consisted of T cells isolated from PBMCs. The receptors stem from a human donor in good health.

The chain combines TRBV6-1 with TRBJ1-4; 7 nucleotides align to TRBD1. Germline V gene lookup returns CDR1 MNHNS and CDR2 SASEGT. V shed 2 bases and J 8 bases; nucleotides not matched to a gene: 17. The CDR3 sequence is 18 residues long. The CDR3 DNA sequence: TGTGCCAGCAGTGAATATAGAGGGAGAGACAGGGTTCGGGAAAAACTGTTTTTT. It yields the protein CASSEYRGRDRVREKLFF.

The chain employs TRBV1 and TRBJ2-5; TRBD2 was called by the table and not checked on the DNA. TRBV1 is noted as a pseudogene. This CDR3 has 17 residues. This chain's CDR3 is CTSSQRTSGGELKTQYF. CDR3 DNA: TGCACCAGCAGCCAACGGACTAGCGGGGGGGAGCTGAAGACCCAGTACTTC.

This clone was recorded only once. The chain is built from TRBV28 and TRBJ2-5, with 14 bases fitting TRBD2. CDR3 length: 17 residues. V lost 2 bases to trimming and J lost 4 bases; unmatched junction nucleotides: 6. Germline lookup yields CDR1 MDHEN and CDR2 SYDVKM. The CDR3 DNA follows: TGTGCCAGCAGTTTACTCGGACTAGCGGGAGGTAGAGAGACCCAGTACTTC. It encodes CASSLLGLAGGRETQYF.

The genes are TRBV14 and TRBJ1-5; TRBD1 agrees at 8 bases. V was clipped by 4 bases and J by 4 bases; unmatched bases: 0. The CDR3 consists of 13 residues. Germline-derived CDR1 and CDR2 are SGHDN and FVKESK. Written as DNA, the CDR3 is TGTGCCAGCAGCCGACAGGGGAATCAGCCCCAGCATTTT. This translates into CASSRQGNQPQHF.

For the CDR3, the DNA is TGCGCCAGCAGCGTTTCGCCAACTAGCGGGAGAGGGGCTGAGCAGTTCTTC. Its translation is CASSVSPTSGRGAEQFF. The chain joins TRBV5-1 to TRBJ2-1; 11 bases line up with TRBD2. CDR1 is SGHRS, CDR2 YFSETQ, per germline. The CDR3 has 17 residues. The V segment lost 4 bases and the J segment 9 bases; nucleotides outside the gene matches: 15.

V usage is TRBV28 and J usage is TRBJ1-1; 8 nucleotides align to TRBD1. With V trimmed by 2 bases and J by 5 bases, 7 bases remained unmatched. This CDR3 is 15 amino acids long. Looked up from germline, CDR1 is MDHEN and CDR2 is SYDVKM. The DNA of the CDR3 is TGTGCCAGCAGTTTACAGGGGGCGCCGGGTACTGAAGCTTTCTTT. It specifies CASSLQGAPGTEAFF.

The CDR3 nucleotides read TGCAGTGCTAGCGGCTACAATGAGCAGTTCTTC. Residues: CSASGYNEQFF. J is TRBJ2-1 and V is TRBV20-1; D gene ambiguous. Germline V lookup: CDR1 DFQATT, CDR2 SNEGSKA (reference sequence). There are 11 residues in the CDR3. Trimming shortened V by 3 bases and J by 3 bases, and 3 bases separated the two germline ends.

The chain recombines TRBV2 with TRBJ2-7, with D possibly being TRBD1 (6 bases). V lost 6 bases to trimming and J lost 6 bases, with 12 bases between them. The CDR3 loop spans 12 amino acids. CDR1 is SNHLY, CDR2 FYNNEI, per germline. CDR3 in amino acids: CASRGPGVEQYF. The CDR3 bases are TGTGCCAGCAGGGGTCCAGGGGTCGAGCAGTACTTC.

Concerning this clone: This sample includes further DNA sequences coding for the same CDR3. The CDR3 spells CASSNRVYSPLHF. In DNA, the CDR3 is TGTGCCAGCAGTAACAGGGTTTATTCACCCCTCCACTTT. The chain employs TRBV6-5 and TRBJ1-6; possible D gene TRBD1, 6 bases. Germline V gene sequence: CDR1 MNHEY, CDR2 SVGAGI. With 5 bases removed from V and 8 bases from J, the gap between germline ends came to 10 bases. The CDR3 consists of 13 residues.

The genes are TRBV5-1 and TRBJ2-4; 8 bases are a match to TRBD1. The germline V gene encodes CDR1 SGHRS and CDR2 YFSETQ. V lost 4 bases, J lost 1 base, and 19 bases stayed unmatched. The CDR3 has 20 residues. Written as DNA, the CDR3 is TGCGCCAGCAGCCTTCGGGACAGTCAAGGGAGACAGGGGGCCAAAAACATTCAGTACTTC. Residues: CASSLRDSQGRQGAKNIQYF.

The CDR3 bases are TGTGCCAGCAGCCAGGGTGCATCTAAGAGCTCTGGAAACACCATATATTTT. As protein: CASSQGASKSSGNTIYF. The J gene is TRBJ1-3, the V gene TRBV5-4; a weak D match, TRBD1 (5 bases). CDR1 is SGHNT, CDR2 YYREEE, per germline (reference sequence). The CDR3 extends over 17 amino acids. V lost 4 bases to trimming and J lost 0 bases, with 17 bases between them.

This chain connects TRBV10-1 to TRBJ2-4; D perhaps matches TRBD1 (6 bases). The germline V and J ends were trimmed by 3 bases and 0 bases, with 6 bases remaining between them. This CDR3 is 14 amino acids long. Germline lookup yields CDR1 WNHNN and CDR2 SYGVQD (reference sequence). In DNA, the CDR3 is TGCGCCAGCAGTGACAGGGGAGCCAAAAACATTCAGTACTTC. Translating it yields CASSDRGAKNIQYF.

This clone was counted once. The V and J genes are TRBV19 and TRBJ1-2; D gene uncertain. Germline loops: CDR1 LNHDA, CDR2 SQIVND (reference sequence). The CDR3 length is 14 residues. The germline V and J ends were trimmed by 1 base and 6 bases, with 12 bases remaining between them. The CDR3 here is CASSIVSYGDGYTF. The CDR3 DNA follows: TGTGCCAGTAGTATAGTTTCGTACGGAGATGGCTACACCTTC.

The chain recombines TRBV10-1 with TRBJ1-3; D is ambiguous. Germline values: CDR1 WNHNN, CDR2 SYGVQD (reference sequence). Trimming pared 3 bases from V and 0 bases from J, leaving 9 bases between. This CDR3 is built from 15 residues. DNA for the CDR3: TGCGCCAGCAGTGACGGCTACAGCTCTGGAAACACCATATATTTT. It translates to CASSDGYSSGNTIYF.

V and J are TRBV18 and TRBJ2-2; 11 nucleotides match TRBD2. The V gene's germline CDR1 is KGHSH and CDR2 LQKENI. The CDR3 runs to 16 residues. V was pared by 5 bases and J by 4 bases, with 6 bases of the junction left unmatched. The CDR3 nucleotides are TGTGCCAGCTCAATCGGGACTAGCGGTCCCACCGGGGAGCTGTTTTTT. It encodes CASSIGTSGPTGELFF.

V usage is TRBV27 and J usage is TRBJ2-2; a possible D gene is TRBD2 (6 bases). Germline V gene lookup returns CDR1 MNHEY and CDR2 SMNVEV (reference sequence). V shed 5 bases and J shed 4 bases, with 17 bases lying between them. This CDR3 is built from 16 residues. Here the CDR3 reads CASSGRGTAITGELFF. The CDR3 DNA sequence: TGTGCCAGCAGTGGGCGGGGTACCGCAATCACCGGGGAGCTGTTTTTT.

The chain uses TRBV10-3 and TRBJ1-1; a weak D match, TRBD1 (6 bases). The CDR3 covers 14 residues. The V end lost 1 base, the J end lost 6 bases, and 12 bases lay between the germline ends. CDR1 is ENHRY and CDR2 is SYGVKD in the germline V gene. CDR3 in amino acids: CAISELTGISEAFF. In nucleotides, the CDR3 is TGTGCCATCAGTGAGTTGACAGGAATCTCTGAAGCTTTCTTT.

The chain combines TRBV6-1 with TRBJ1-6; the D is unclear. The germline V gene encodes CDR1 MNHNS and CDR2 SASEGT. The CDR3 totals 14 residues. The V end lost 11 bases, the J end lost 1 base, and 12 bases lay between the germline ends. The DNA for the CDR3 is TGTGCCTGCCTAGGAGGATCCTATAATTCACCCCTCCACTTT. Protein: CACLGGSYNSPLHF.

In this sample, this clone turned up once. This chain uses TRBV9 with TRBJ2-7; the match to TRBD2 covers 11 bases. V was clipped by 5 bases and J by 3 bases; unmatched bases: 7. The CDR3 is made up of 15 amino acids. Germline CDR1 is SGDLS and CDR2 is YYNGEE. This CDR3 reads CASSAGTSGIYEQYF. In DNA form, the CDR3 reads TGTGCCAGCAGTGCCGGGACTAGCGGAATCTACGAGCAGTACTTC.

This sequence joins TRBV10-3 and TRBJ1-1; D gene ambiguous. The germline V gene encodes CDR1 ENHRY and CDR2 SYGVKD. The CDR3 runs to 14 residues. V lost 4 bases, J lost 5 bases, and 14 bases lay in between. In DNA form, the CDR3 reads TGTGCCATCAGTGGTCGCGAAGGGAGTACTGAAGCTTTCTTT. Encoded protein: CAISGREGSTEAFF.

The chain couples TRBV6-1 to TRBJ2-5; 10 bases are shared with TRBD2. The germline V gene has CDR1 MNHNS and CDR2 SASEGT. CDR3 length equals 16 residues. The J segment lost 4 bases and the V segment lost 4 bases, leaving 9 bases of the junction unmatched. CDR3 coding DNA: TGTGCCAGCAGTGCAACCAGCGGGGGGGGATCAGAGACCCAGTACTTC. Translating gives CASSATSGGGSETQYF.

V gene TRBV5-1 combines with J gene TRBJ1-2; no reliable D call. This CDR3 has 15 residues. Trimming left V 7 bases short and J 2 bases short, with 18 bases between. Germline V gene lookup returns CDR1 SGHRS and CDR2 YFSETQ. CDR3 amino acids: CASSRGQYENYGYTF. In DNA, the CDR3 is TGCGCCAGCTCCCGGGGTCAGTACGAAAACTATGGCTACACCTTC.

The CDR3 protein is CASSIERGNQETQYF. CDR3 DNA sequence: TGTGCCAGTAGTATCGAGCGGGGGAACCAAGAGACCCAGTACTTC. This chain links TRBV19 with TRBJ2-5; TRBD2 aligns across 8 bases. The germline V gene encodes CDR1 LNHDA and CDR2 SQIVND (reference sequence). The CDR3 length is 15 residues. Trimming cost V 3 bases and J 0 bases; bases outside gene matches: 3. The variable domain in full, completed from reference TRBV19 and TRBJ2-5, reads DGGITQSPKYLFRKEGQNVTLSCEQNLNHDAMYWYRQDPGQGLRLIYYSQIVNDFQKGDIAEGYSVSREKKESFPLTVTSAQKNPTAFYLCASSIERGNQETQYFGPGTRLLVL.

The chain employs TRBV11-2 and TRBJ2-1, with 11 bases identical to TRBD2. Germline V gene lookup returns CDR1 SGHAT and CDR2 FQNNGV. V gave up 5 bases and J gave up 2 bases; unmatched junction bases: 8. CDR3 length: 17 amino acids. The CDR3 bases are TGTGCCAGCAGCCCGCTTAGCGGGAGGGCCGCCTACAATGAGCAGTTCTTC. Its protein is CASSPLSGRAAYNEQFF.

The CDR3 region has the DNA TGCGCCAGCGGACAAGCGGACACTGAAGCTTTCTTT. This sequence encodes CASGQADTEAFF. The chain is built from TRBV4-1 and TRBJ1-1; D may be TRBD1 (5 bases). V gave up 8 bases and J gave up 3 bases, with 10 bases separating them. The CDR3 has 12 amino acids. The germline V gene has CDR1 MGHRA and CDR2 YSYEKL.

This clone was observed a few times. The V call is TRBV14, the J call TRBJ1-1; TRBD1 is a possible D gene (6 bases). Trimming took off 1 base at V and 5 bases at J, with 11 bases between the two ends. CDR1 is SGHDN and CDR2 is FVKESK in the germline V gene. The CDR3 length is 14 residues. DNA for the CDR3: TGTGCCAGCAGCCAAGTTGGGGGCAGAACTGAAGCTTTCTTT. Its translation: CASSQVGGRTEAFF.

The CDR3 DNA is TGTGCCAGTAGTACCTATCACGGGACAAACACAGATACGCAGTATTTT. Translation: CASSTYHGTNTDTQYF. The rearrangement links TRBV19 to TRBJ2-3; a possible D gene is TRBD1 (6 bases). Germline CDR1 reads LNHDA; CDR2 reads SQIVND (reference sequence). V lost 4 bases and J 2 bases, leaving 16 bases between the germline ends. CDR3 size: 16 residues.

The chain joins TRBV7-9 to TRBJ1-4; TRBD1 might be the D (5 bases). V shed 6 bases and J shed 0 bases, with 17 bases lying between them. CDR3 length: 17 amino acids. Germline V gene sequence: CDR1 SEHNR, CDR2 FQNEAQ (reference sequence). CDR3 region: CASRQTGLGATNEKLFF. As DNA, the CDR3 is TGTGCCAGCAGACAAACGGGACTCGGTGCAACTAATGAAAAACTGTTTTTT. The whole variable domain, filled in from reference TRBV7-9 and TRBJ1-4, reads DTGVSQNPRHKITKRGQNVTFRCDPISEHNRLYWYRQTLGQGPEFLTYFQNEAQLEKSRLLSDRFSAERPKGSFSTLEIQRTEQGDSAMYLCASRQTGLGATNEKLFFGSGTQLSVL.

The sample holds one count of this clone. CDR3 in amino acids: CASSLHPGQPSTDTQYF. The CDR3 bases are TGTGCCAGCAGTTTACACCCGGGACAGCCTAGCACAGATACGCAGTATTTT. The chain joins TRBV27 to TRBJ2-3; 7 bases align to TRBD1. The V gene's germline CDR1 is MNHEY and CDR2 SMNVEV (reference sequence). The CDR3 runs 17 residues. V lost 2 bases and J lost 0; bases outside the gene matches: 8.

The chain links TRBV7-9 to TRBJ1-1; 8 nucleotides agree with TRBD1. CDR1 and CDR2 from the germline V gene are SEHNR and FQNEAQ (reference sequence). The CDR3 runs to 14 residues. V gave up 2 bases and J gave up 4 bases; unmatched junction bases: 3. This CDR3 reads CASSLQGAGTEAFF. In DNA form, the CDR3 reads TGTGCCAGCAGCTTACAGGGGGCCGGCACTGAAGCTTTCTTT.

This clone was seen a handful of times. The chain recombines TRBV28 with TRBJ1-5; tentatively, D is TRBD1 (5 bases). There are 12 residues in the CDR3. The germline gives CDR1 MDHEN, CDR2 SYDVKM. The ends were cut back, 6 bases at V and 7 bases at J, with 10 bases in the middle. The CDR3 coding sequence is TGTGCCAGCAGCTTCAGGGCCCAGCCCCAGCATTTT. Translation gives CASSFRAQPQHF. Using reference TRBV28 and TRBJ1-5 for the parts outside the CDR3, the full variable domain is DVKVTQSSRYLVKRTGEKVFLECVQDMDHENMFWYRQDPGLGLRLIYFSYDVKMKEKGDIPEGYSVSREKKERFSLILESASTNQTSMYLCASSFRAQPQHFGDGTRLSIL.